What follows are 24 T cell receptor beta chains derived from one specimen sequenced in a study of T cells in Graves' hyperthyroidism and ophthalmopathy. The TCR beta CDR3 regions underwent amplification using RNA transcripts as the source. TCR CDR3 underwent first-round RT-PCR with the HTBI primer set. TCRdb reprocessed the multiplex PCR reads via MiXCR and lists one record per CDR3 protein. Among about 320,000 distinct CDR3 sequences listed, 15% to 20% were seen once. The sample consisted of blood. The receptors here all came from a man aged 25 to 40 with Graves' hyperthyroidism.

This clonotype was recorded many times. J is TRBJ2-7 and V is TRBV18; D assignment may be TRBD1 or TRBD2 (5 bases each). V was shortened by 2 bases and J by 5 bases, with 16 bases between the two germline ends. This CDR3 spans 15 amino acids. Germline lookup yields CDR1 KGHSH and CDR2 LQKENI. The CDR3 loop is CASSPEGPSRNEQYF. CDR3 coding DNA: TGTGCCAGCTCACCAGAGGGACCGTCTCGGAACGAGCAGTACTTC.

Many counts were recorded for this clonotype. The chain links TRBV7-9 to TRBJ2-3; D ambiguous. Looked up from germline, CDR1 is SEHNR and CDR2 is FQNEAQ (reference sequence). V lost 6 bases and J 1 base, leaving 2 bases between the germline ends. CDR3 size: 11 residues. CDR3 region: CASRRTDTQYF. CDR3 sequence (DNA): TGTGCCAGCAGACGCACAGATACGCAGTATTTT.

This clonotype has a count of ten or more. The gene calls are TRBV5-6 and TRBJ1-1; D not resolved. This CDR3 contains 15 residues. V lost 0 bases and J 7 bases, leaving 16 bases between the germline ends. CDR1 SGHDT and CDR2 YYEEEE come from the germline V gene. CDR3 nucleotide sequence: TGTGCCAGCAGCTTGGCCCCAGCCTTAAATATTGAAGCTTTCTTT. This gives the protein CASSLAPALNIEAFF.

The chain links TRBV20-1 to TRBJ2-3, with D uncertain. Trimming removed 6 bases from V and 6 bases from J, with 19 bases in between. The CDR3 sequence is 14 residues long. CDR1 DFQATT and CDR2 SNEGSKA come from the germline V gene (reference sequence). CDR3 DNA sequence: TGCAGTGCGTCCCCTCCCGGAGCCTCTGATACGCAGTATTTT. This translates into CSASPPGASDTQYF.

This clonotype was detected many times. The chain has TRBV10-1 and TRBJ2-1, with 8 positions matching TRBD2. The CDR3 extends over 15 amino acids. V was clipped by 3 bases and J by 4 bases; unmatched bases: 5. CDR1 is WNHNN, CDR2 SYGVQD, per germline (reference sequence). CDR3 region: CASSEGAGGYNEQFF. In DNA form, the CDR3 reads TGCGCCAGCAGTGAAGGCGCGGGGGGTTACAATGAGCAGTTCTTC.

This clonotype was observed many times. The rearrangement joins TRBV20-1 to TRBJ1-5; TRBD1 matches at 12 bases. CDR1 is DFQATT and CDR2 is SNEGSKA in the germline V gene (reference sequence). Trimming took 4 bases from V and 6 from J; bases not matched to a gene: 10. The CDR3 runs to 16 residues. CDR3: CSAMNLGQGASQPQHF. The CDR3 DNA sequence: TGCAGTGCTATGAATCTGGGACAGGGGGCGAGTCAGCCCCAGCATTTT.

As to this clonotype: A much larger clonotype is one base distant, so this may be a read error. The gene calls are TRBV4-1 and TRBJ2-7, with D unresolved. Germline V lookup: CDR1 MGHRA, CDR2 YSYEKL. Trimming removed 8 bases at V and 6 bases at J, with 23 bases between. The CDR3 runs to 15 residues. DNA of the CDR3: TGCGCCAGCGGCCCCATTGGGCAAGCATCGGGCGAGCAGTACTTC. Its protein is CASGPIGQASGEQYF.

The gene calls are TRBV5-1 and TRBJ1-5; D gene ambiguous. Germline-derived CDR1 and CDR2 are SGHRS and YFSETQ. Trimming took 4 bases from V and 8 from J, leaving 10 bases between them. The CDR3 totals 12 residues. CDR3 residues: CASSLPLKPQHF. CDR3 coding DNA: TGCGCCAGCAGCCTCCCCCTGAAGCCCCAGCATTTT.

V is TRBV27 and J is TRBJ1-2, with a weak D call TRBD1 (6 bases). Germline-derived CDR1 and CDR2 are MNHEY and SMNVEV (reference sequence). V dropped 5 bases and J dropped 4 bases, with 17 bases sitting between them. This CDR3 contains 15 residues. The CDR3 loop reads CASSRSLGQTYGYTF. CDR3 coding DNA: TGTGCCAGCAGTCGCTCTTTAGGACAGACCTATGGCTACACCTTC.

This clonotype was observed a few times. The J gene is TRBJ2-1, the V gene TRBV5-6; no clear D. Deletions cut 3 bases from V and 3 bases from J, with 10 bases between. The CDR3 runs 14 residues. CDR1 and CDR2 (germline): SGHDT, YYEEEE. CDR3 nucleotides: TGTGCCAGCAGCTGGGCCCGGAACTACAATGAGCAGTTCTTC. It codes for CASSWARNYNEQFF. The variable domain in full, completed from reference TRBV5-6 and TRBJ2-1, reads DAGVTQSPTHLIKTRGQQVTLRCSPKSGHDTVSWYQQALGQGPQFIFQYYEEEERQRGNFPDRFSGHQFPNYSSELNVNALLLGDSALYLCASSWARNYNEQFFGPGTRLTVL.

This clonotype has more than one count but fewer than ten. The chain joins TRBV3-1 to TRBJ2-2; 8 bases match TRBD2. This CDR3 comprises 15 residues. Germline CDR1 reads LGHDT; CDR2 reads YNNKEL (reference sequence). After removal of 5 bases from V and 5 bases from J, the junction contained 7 bases not matched to a gene. CDR3 in DNA: TGTGCCAGCAGCTCGGGACTAGGAGTGACCGGGGAGCTGTTTTTT. Translation: CASSSGLGVTGELFF.

This clonotype occurred a few times. V is TRBV9 and J is TRBJ1-1, with D perhaps TRBD1 (6 bases). Germline CDR1 and CDR2: SGDLS and YYNGEE. V was clipped by 3 bases and J by 1 base, with 16 bases between them. The CDR3 loop spans 16 amino acids. CDR3 nucleotides: TGTGCCAGCAGCGAGGGGGGGGGTGAGGGGAACACTGAAGCTTTCTTT. Its translation: CASSEGGGEGNTEAFF.

This clonotype was observed at least ten times. The rearrangement uses TRBV6-5 and TRBJ1-1, with D perhaps TRBD1 (5 bases). CDR3 length: 15 amino acids. Looked up from germline, CDR1 is MNHEY and CDR2 is SVGAGI. The V and J ends lost 0 bases and 3 bases respectively, with 11 bases between them. CDR3 DNA: TGTGCCAGCAGTTACTCGATGGCGGGGGACACTGAAGCTTTCTTT. Residues: CASSYSMAGDTEAFF.

Many counts were recorded for this clonotype. The gene calls are TRBV28 and TRBJ2-1; 8 bases are a match to TRBD2. Germline V gene lookup returns CDR1 MDHEN and CDR2 SYDVKM. The CDR3 has 15 residues. The ends lost 6 bases at V and 9 bases at J; junction bases unmatched: 13. The chain's CDR3 is CASSLTGGPVGEQFF. The CDR3 DNA reads TGTGCCAGCAGCCTAACGGGAGGGCCGGTCGGTGAGCAGTTCTTC. Complete variable domain (other parts from reference TRBV28 and TRBJ2-1): DVKVTQSSRYLVKRTGEKVFLECVQDMDHENMFWYRQDPGLGLRLIYFSYDVKMKEKGDIPEGYSVSREKKERFSLILESASTNQTSMYLCASSLTGGPVGEQFFGPGTRLTVL.

This chain connects TRBV10-3 to TRBJ1-6; D is unclear. Germline V CDR1 and CDR2: ENHRY, SYGVKD. The CDR3 length is 11 residues. Trimming took 3 bases from V and 13 from J, leaving 7 bases between them. Written as DNA, the CDR3 is TGTGCCATCAGTGAAGGTGGGCCCCTCCACTTT. This codes for CAISEGGPLHF.

This clonotype was counted only a few times. The V call is TRBV5-8, the J call TRBJ2-3; D is perhaps TRBD1 (5 bases). CDR3 length equals 12 residues. V lost 4 bases to trimming and J lost 11 bases, with 14 bases between them. Germline V gives CDR1 SGHTS, CDR2 YDEGEE. The DNA of the CDR3 is TGTGCCAGCAGCCTGGGGTGGGGCGGGCAGTATTTT. This encodes CASSLGWGGQYF.

This clonotype was picked up one time. A much bigger clone sits one base away, suggesting this may be a read error. The chain couples TRBV10-1 to TRBJ1-2; D is uncertain. Germline CDR1 WNHNN, CDR2 SYGVQD (reference sequence). This CDR3 has 13 amino acids. The CDR3 sequence is CAGSEDYNYGYTF. The DNA of the CDR3 is TGCGCCGGCAGTGAAGACTATAACTATGGCTACACCTTC.

This clonotype was detected ten times or more. The chain has TRBV12-3 or TRBV12-4 and TRBJ1-5; D remains ambiguous. The CDR3 has 13 residues. V was shortened by 3 bases and J by 6 bases, with 9 bases between the two germline ends. CDR3 amino acids: CASSFDWGQPQHF. CDR3 coding DNA: TGTGCCAGCAGTTTTGACTGGGGTCAGCCCCAGCATTTT.

This clonotype was observed a handful of times. This chain links TRBV20-1 with TRBJ2-1; 11 bases agree with TRBD2. Germline CDR1 and CDR2: DFQATT and SNEGSKA (reference sequence). The CDR3 has 15 amino acids. V was pared by 0 bases and J by 6 bases, with 4 bases of the junction left unmatched. The CDR3 spells CSARDRLAGSNEQFF. Written as DNA, the CDR3 is TGCAGTGCTAGAGATAGACTAGCGGGGTCCAATGAGCAGTTCTTC.

This clonotype has ten or more counts. CDR3 DNA sequence: TGTGCCAGCAGCCCTGGATCGAGCTCGGAGACCCAGTACTTC. Encoded protein: CASSPGSSSETQYF. This chain joins TRBV7-3 and TRBJ2-5; D uncertain. The CDR3 is 14 residues long. Trimming pared 5 bases from V and 5 bases from J, leaving 15 bases between. Germline V gene lookup returns CDR1 SGHTA and CDR2 FQGTGA. The complete variable domain, with remaining parts taken from reference TRBV7-3 and TRBJ2-5, reads GAGVSQTPSNKVTEKGKYVELRCDPISGHTALYWYRQSLGQGPEFLIYFQGTGAADDSGLPNDRFFAVRPEGSVSTLKIQRTERGDSAVYLCASSPGSSSETQYFGPGTRLLVL.

At least ten counts were recorded for this clonotype. J is TRBJ2-3 and V is TRBV11-2; D is uncertain. CDR1 is SGHAT, CDR2 FQNNGV, per germline. The CDR3 runs to 15 residues. With 1 base removed from V and 0 bases from J, the gap between germline ends came to 8 bases. The CDR3 region has the DNA TGTGCCAGCAGCTTAGGAGCAACTAGCACAGATACGCAGTATTTT. It codes for CASSLGATSTDTQYF.

This clonotype was observed at least ten times. CDR3 loop: CASSFGTSGTYEQYF. CDR3 bases: TGTGCCAGCTCATTTGGGACTAGCGGAACCTACGAGCAGTACTTC. The chain employs TRBV18 and TRBJ2-7; the match to TRBD2 covers 11 bases. CDR1 and CDR2 from the germline V gene are KGHSH and LQKENI. The CDR3 is 15 amino acids. V trimming: 5 bases; J trimming: 2 bases; junction bases outside the gene matches: 5.

The rearrangement uses TRBV27 and TRBJ2-7; D might be TRBD2 (6 bases). Trimming took 5 bases from V and 4 from J, leaving 12 bases between them. The CDR3 contains 13 residues. The V gene's germline CDR1 is MNHEY and CDR2 SMNVEV (reference sequence). The chain's CDR3 is CASSPGSRYEQYF. CDR3 DNA sequence: TGTGCCAGCAGTCCCGGGAGTAGGTACGAGCAGTACTTC.

The chain employs TRBV7-9 and TRBJ2-3; D is unresolved. Trimming cost V 2 bases and J 9 bases, with 12 bases left between them. The V gene's germline CDR1 is SEHNR and CDR2 FQNEAQ (reference sequence). CDR3 length equals 13 residues. The CDR3 reads CASSLFRNGTQYF. The DNA for the CDR3 is TGTGCCAGCAGCTTATTCAGGAATGGAACGCAGTATTTT.